This TCR beta chain was sequenced for a study of response to subunit inactivated influenza vaccine. Study-wide results and limits: Authors suggested few new T cells are recruited by each seasonal influenza vaccination.

TCRdb fed the RT-PCR reads into MiXCR, producing one record per CDR3 protein. The table shows some 500,000 distinct CDR3 sequences, with approximately 15% occurring only once. The CDR3 totals 13 residues. Trimming stripped 4 bases from V and 5 bases from J, with 10 bases between. Germline V gene data show CDR1 as LGHNA and CDR2 as YNFKEQ. The sample holds many counts of this clonotype. The antigen remains undetermined. The source material was CD4+ T cells sorted from PBMCs, sampled roughly 24 months after vaccination. This rearrangement joins TRBV4-2 to TRBJ2-3; D is unresolved. This receptor was taken from a man in his fifties or sixties who received an inactivated influenza vaccine. CDR3 DNA sequence: TGTGCCAGCAGCCTCGACATGCAAGATACGCAGTATTTT. Translating gives CASSLDMQDTQYF.